The T cell receptor (beta chain) described here comes from a study of blood T cells in healthy people across ages. Study findings and constraints: Observed TCR beta diversity showed a strong correlation with the percentage of naive T cells as measured by flow cytometry. There were more naive CD4+ cells and higher diversity in long-lived donors than in aged donors.

Through a sample-barcoded 5' primer and a J-beta primer mix, a second PCR was run for roughly 6 to 12 cycles. Each of the samples gave a minimum of 2.5 million paired-end reads that contained CDR3. MiXCR, run by TCRdb on the 5' RACE reads, gives a single entry per CDR3 protein. The table lists roughly 1.6 million distinct CDR3 sequences, about 31% of them singletons. The CDR3 covers 15 residues. Germline values: CDR1 SGDLS, CDR2 YYNGEE. Trimming removed 4 bases from V and 2 bases from J; junction bases left unmatched: 5. For this clonotype: Its antigen is still unknown.

The donors, healthy Caucasians from Russia, were aged 6 to 90. This clonotype was sampled from a woman in her 30s in good health. Sequenced: blood. The chain uses TRBV9 and TRBJ2-3; 9 bases match TRBD2. The CDR3 here is CASSTGTSPTDTQYF. CDR3 nucleotide sequence: TGTGCCAGCAGCACGGGGACTAGCCCCACAGATACGCAGTATTTT.